The sequence of this T cell receptor (beta chain) was determined in a study of T cells in Graves' hyperthyroidism and ophthalmopathy. CDR3 length equals 15 residues. V dropped 4 bases and J dropped 4 bases, with 12 bases sitting between them. Germline V CDR1 and CDR2: SGHDT, YYEEEE. There are a few counts of this clonotype. The source material, RNA transcripts, was used to amplify TCR beta CDR3 regions. Carried out on the TCR CDR3, a first-round RT-PCR used the HTBI primer set. In TCRdb, the multiplex PCR reads were re-called with MiXCR into one record per CDR3 protein. Altogether about 690,000 distinct CDR3 sequences are present, 17% being singletons, with the ten largest covering about a sixth. Uncontrolled infection, other autoimmune disease, pregnancy or lactation led to exclusion. Orbital computed tomography, thyroid ultrasound, serum thyroxine and TRAb, and clinical symptoms together informed the diagnoses.

The material sequenced was blood. The chain links TRBV5-6 to TRBJ2-6; the D gene could be TRBD1 or TRBD2 (6 bases each). This receptor was obtained from a man in his fifties with Graves' hyperthyroidism. CDR3 bases: TGTGCCAGCAGCCAGGGGACTCCAGGGGCCAACGTCCTGACTTTC. Its translation is CASSQGTPGANVLTF.